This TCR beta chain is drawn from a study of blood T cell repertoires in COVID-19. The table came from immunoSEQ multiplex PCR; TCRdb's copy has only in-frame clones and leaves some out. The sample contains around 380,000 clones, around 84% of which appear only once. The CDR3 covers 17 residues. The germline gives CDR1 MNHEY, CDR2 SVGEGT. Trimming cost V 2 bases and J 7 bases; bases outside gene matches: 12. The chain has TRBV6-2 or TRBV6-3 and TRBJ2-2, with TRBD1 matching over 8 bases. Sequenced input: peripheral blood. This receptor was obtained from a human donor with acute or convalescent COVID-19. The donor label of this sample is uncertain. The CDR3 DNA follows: TGTGCCAGCAGTTACCCTGCAGGGGGCGGGAAGAGCGGGGAGCTGTTTTTT. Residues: CASSYPAGGGKSGELFF.